Listed below are T cell receptor beta chains from one sample, sequenced in a study of T cell responses to AZD1222 COVID-19 vaccine. The protocol was immunoSEQ multiplex PCR, while the TCRdb copy is restricted to in-frame clones and leaves out a portion. The table has about 150,000 clones, around 86% seen once. This material consisted of peripheral blood, taken on day 0 of MenACWY control vaccination. These TCRs come from an adult in good health. Each CDR3 is given with its conserved first and last residue. Each record gives: D gene, V gene, J gene, clone size, CDR3 length, CDR3 protein, CDR3 DNA. A D gene is named only where the DNA matches it firmly. Clone size is shown for a subset of rows, as once, few, many or a class of expanded clone.

.	TRBV4-2	TRBJ1-4	.	13	CASSRTEDEKLFF	TGTGCCAGCAGCCGGACAGAAGATGAAAAACTGTTTTTT
TRBD1	TRBV7-2	TRBJ1-6	.	15	CASSALQGGGSPLHF	TGTGCCAGCAGCGCCCTACAGGGGGGGGGTTCACCCCTCCACTTT
.	TRBV18	TRBJ1-4	.	15	CASSPQEGLSEKLFF	TGTGCCAGCTCACCACAGGAGGGGTTAAGCGAAAAACTGTTTTTT
.	TRBV19	TRBJ1-5	.	16	CASSTQGRHSNQPQHF	TGTGCCAGTAGTACACAGGGAAGACATAGCAATCAGCCCCAGCATTTT
.	TRBV19	TRBJ1-5	.	16	CASSMAAVRFNQPQHF	TGTGCCAGTAGTATGGCAGCTGTGAGGTTCAATCAGCCCCAGCATTTT
.	TRBV6-2/TRBV6-3	TRBJ2-7	.	14	CASSLRRLSYEQYF	TGTGCCAGCAGCCTCCGGCGGCTGAGCTACGAGCAGTACTTC
.	TRBV28	TRBJ2-2	.	15	CASSSGDLNTGELFF	TGTGCCAGCAGTTCAGGGGATCTGAACACCGGGGAGCTGTTTTTT
.	TRBV15	TRBJ1-1	.	13	CATSANPNTEAFF	TGTGCCACCAGCGCCAACCCGAACACTGAAGCTTTCTTT
.	TRBV28	TRBJ1-2	.	15	CASSLGTGPNYGYTF	TGTGCCAGCAGCCTTGGGACGGGCCCTAACTATGGCTACACCTTC
.	TRBV7-3	TRBJ1-2	.	13	CASSLDGRRGYTF	TGTGCCAGCAGCTTAGACGGACGCCGGGGCTACACCTTC
.	TRBV19	TRBJ1-5	.	15	CASSFDNYSNQPQHF	TGTGCCAGTAGTTTCGATAATTATAGCAATCAGCCCCAGCATTTT
TRBD2	TRBV10-1	TRBJ2-7	.	15	CASSKIAGSGYEQYF	TGCGCCAGCAGCAAAATAGCGGGGTCGGGCTACGAGCAGTACTTC
.	TRBV19	TRBJ1-6	.	15	CASSGVGGVRSPLHF	TGTGCCAGTAGTGGTGTTGGGGGCGTGCGATCACCCCTCCACTTT
TRBD2	TRBV13	TRBJ2-1	few	16	CASSFRLAGAHNEQFF	TGTGCCAGCAGCTTTAGACTAGCGGGGGCCCACAATGAGCAGTTCTTC
TRBD1	TRBV2	TRBJ1-5	once	15	CASREGDSGNQPRHF	TGTGCCAGCAGGGAGGGGGACAGCGGCAATCAGCCCCGGCATTTT
.	TRBV5-6	TRBJ1-1	.	16	CASSLLVLGGGTEAFF	TGTGCCAGCAGCTTATTAGTCCTTGGGGGAGGGACTGAAGCTTTCTTT
.	TRBV5-6	TRBJ2-3	.	16	CASSLRGAMSTDTQYF	TGTGCCAGCAGCTTGAGGGGGGCGATGAGCACAGATACGCAGTATTTT
.	TRBV9	TRBJ2-1	few	14	CASSLSGVYNEQFF	TGTGCCAGCAGCCTCTCCGGGGTATACAATGAGCAGTTCTTC
TRBD2	TRBV4-2	TRBJ2-1	.	15	CASSQAGGIYNEQFF	TGTGCCAGCAGCCAAGCGGGGGGGATCTACAATGAGCAGTTCTTC
.	TRBV5-4	TRBJ2-2	.	16	CASSLQAGLNTGELFF	TGTGCCAGCAGCTTGCAGGCTGGACTTAACACCGGGGAGCTGTTTTTT
TRBD1	TRBV5-6	TRBJ1-1	.	14	CASSGTGSGTEAFF	TGTGCCAGCAGCGGGACAGGGTCGGGGACTGAAGCTTTCTTT
TRBD1	TRBV18	TRBJ1-1	.	15	CASSPGTGPTTEAFF	TGTGCCAGCTCCCCCGGGACAGGGCCAACAACTGAAGCTTTCTTT